Below are 23 T cell receptor beta chains sequenced from a single sample in a study of Ad26.COV2.S vaccination and SARS-CoV-2 variants. Sequencing used immunoSEQ multiplex PCR; TCRdb keeps in-frame clones, though not all of them. The data show about 330,000 clones, with roughly nine tenths seen just once and about 5% held by the top ten. The treatment denotes: 15 to 20 received Ad26.COV2.S at low or high dose, single or two shots; 5 received placebo; per-sample allocation not given. Sampling happened 63 days after the first vaccine or placebo injection. The sample was peripheral blood, taken in a trial of Ad26.COV2.S vaccine versus placebo. The receptor set was obtained from a person between 18 and 59 years old who received the Ad26.COV2.S COVID-19 vaccine or a placebo.

This rearrangement joins TRBV20-1 to TRBJ1-2, with TRBD1 matching over 7 bases. J gave up 8 bases and V 7 bases, and 7 bases lay outside the gene matches. The length of the CDR3 is 11 residues. The germline V gene has CDR1 DFQATT and CDR2 SNEGSKA (reference sequence). The CDR3 nucleotides are TGCAGTGTTTTCGACAGGGAAGGCTACACCTTC. Amino acids: CSVFDREGYTF.

This chain uses TRBV5-1 with TRBJ1-1, with a possible D match to TRBD1 (5 bases). CDR1 is SGHRS and CDR2 is YFSETQ in the germline V gene. V was cut by 0 bases and J by 4 bases, with 13 bases left in between. The CDR3 has 15 residues. DNA for the CDR3: TGCGCCAGCAGCTTGGCGGGGGAGGTTGGCACTGAAGCTTTCTTT. Its protein is CASSLAGEVGTEAFF.

The rearrangement uses TRBV7-2 and TRBJ1-2; the D is unclear. The CDR3 spans 12 residues. V lost 4 bases and J 5 bases, leaving 8 bases between the germline ends. From germline, CDR1 is SGHTA and CDR2 FQGNSA. CDR3 sequence (DNA): TGTGCCAGCAGCTCTGGATTGTATGGCTACACCTTC. Amino acids: CASSSGLYGYTF.

The chain couples TRBV5-1 to TRBJ2-3; 12 bases are shared with TRBD2. After removal of 3 bases from V and 0 bases from J, the junction contained 2 bases not matched to a gene. The germline V gene encodes CDR1 SGHRS and CDR2 YFSETQ. This CDR3 is 16 amino acids long. The CDR3 bases are TGCGCCAGCAGCTGGGGGACTAGCGGGAGCACAGATACGCAGTATTTT. It encodes CASSWGTSGSTDTQYF.

The gene calls are TRBV19 and TRBJ1-1; 9 bases are a match to TRBD1. The CDR3 loop spans 17 amino acids. CDR1 and CDR2 from the germline V gene are LNHDA and SQIVND (reference sequence). Trimming took 4 bases from V and 3 from J; bases not matched to a gene: 12. The CDR3 DNA reads as TGTGCCAGTAGTAGCCTTGGGACAGGGAACACGGACACTGAAGCTTTCTTT. Translating gives CASSSLGTGNTDTEAFF.

This chain joins TRBV11-2 and TRBJ1-1, with TRBD1 matching over 12 bases. The CDR3 has 15 amino acids. Germline V gene data show CDR1 as SGHAT and CDR2 as FQNNGV. V dropped 5 bases and J dropped 5; count of bases not matched to a gene: 6. CDR3 sequence (DNA): TGTGCCAGCAGCCAAGGGACAGGGGGCGGAACTGAAGCTTTCTTT. Amino acids: CASSQGTGGGTEAFF.

This chain joins TRBV24-1 and TRBJ2-1; D is unclear. CDR1 and CDR2 (germline): KGHDR, SFDVKD. V was clipped by 0 bases and J by 11 bases, with 4 bases between them. The CDR3 is 11 amino acids. The CDR3 DNA follows: TGTGCCACCAGTGATTTGACCAAGCAGTTCTTC. Translation gives CATSDLTKQFF.

V and J are TRBV10-3 and TRBJ1-1; 10 bases are a match to TRBD1. The CDR3 loop spans 16 amino acids. Germline values: CDR1 ENHRY, CDR2 SYGVKD. The V gene end was trimmed by 7 bases and the J gene end by 11 bases; junction bases not matched to a gene: 19. The CDR3 region is CAITRTGGFIQVGAFF. Written as DNA, the CDR3 is TGTGCCATCACCCGGACAGGGGGTTTTATACAAGTGGGCGCTTTCTTT.

The J gene is TRBJ2-1, the V gene TRBV7-3, with TRBD2 matching 10 bases. This CDR3 spans 20 amino acids. The junction had 18 bases not matched to a gene; V was cut back by 0 bases and J by 7 bases. CDR1 SGHTA and CDR2 FQGTGA come from the germline V gene. CDR3 in DNA: TGTGCCAGCAGCTTAACCCGACACTCCAGAATCTCTAGCGGGAGAAATGAGCAGTTCTTC. Its protein product is CASSLTRHSRISSGRNEQFF.

The chain is built from TRBV28 and TRBJ1-3, with D maybe TRBD1 (5 bases). The ends were cut back, 4 bases at V and 3 bases at J, with 13 bases in the middle. This CDR3 region has 15 residues. Germline-derived CDR1 and CDR2 are MDHEN and SYDVKM. The CDR3 nucleotides read TGTGCCAGCAGTTCAGGGATCCCCCATGGAAACACCATATATTTT. This gives the protein CASSSGIPHGNTIYF. Based on the CDR3 plus reference TRBV28 and TRBJ1-3, the full variable domain is DVKVTQSSRYLVKRTGEKVFLECVQDMDHENMFWYRQDPGLGLRLIYFSYDVKMKEKGDIPEGYSVSREKKERFSLILESASTNQTSMYLCASSSGIPHGNTIYFGEGSWLTVV.

The sample holds one count of this clone. V is TRBV4-3 and J is TRBJ1-1, with D hard to call. V was cut by 2 bases and J by 0 bases, with 16 bases left in between. Germline assignment: CDR1 LGHNA and CDR2 YSLEER. The CDR3 spans 17 residues. The CDR3: CASSQIILPAMNTEAFF. In DNA, the CDR3 is TGCGCCAGCAGCCAAATCATTCTACCGGCGATGAACACTGAAGCTTTCTTT.

The gene calls are TRBV2 and TRBJ1-2; D possibly corresponds to TRBD1 (5 bases). Trimming removed 0 bases from V and 4 bases from J, with 21 bases in between. Germline CDR1 reads SNHLY; CDR2 reads FYNNEI. The CDR3 contains 18 residues. The CDR3 DNA reads as TGTGCCAGCAGTGAAGCGCTTCTGGGGCTGCCCAAACTCTATGGCTACACCTTC. It codes for CASSEALLGLPKLYGYTF.

This clone was observed a few times. The genes are TRBV19 and TRBJ1-1; D perhaps matches TRBD1 (5 bases). The germline gives CDR1 LNHDA, CDR2 SQIVND (reference sequence). V was clipped by 6 bases and J by 4 bases, with 15 bases between them. The CDR3 is made up of 14 amino acids. The CDR3 sequence is CASRWGRGGTEAFF. The CDR3 nucleotides are TGTGCCAGTAGGTGGGGCCGGGGGGGCACTGAAGCTTTCTTT.

CDR3 amino acids: CASSLDIIGVGYTF. The CDR3, as DNA: TGTGCCAGCAGCTTAGACATAATAGGGGTTGGCTACACCTTC. This chain uses TRBV7-2 with TRBJ1-2, with D maybe TRBD1 (5 bases). CDR3 length: 14 residues. Trimming removed 1 base from V and 7 bases from J, with 13 bases in between. CDR1 and CDR2 from the germline V gene are SGHTA and FQGNSA.

The rearrangement uses TRBV5-1 and TRBJ2-1; no firm D call. This CDR3 comprises 15 residues. The germline V gene has CDR1 SGHRS and CDR2 YFSETQ. The V end lost 0 bases, the J end lost 3 bases, and 10 bases lay between the germline ends. This CDR3 is CASSLAGTHYNEQFF. CDR3 coding DNA: TGCGCCAGCAGCTTGGCTGGAACCCACTACAATGAGCAGTTCTTC.

This clone showed up just once. The chain recombines TRBV6-2 or TRBV6-3 with TRBJ2-7; maybe TRBD2 (5 bases). Trimming cost V 7 bases and J 3 bases, with 19 bases left between them. The CDR3 loop spans 15 amino acids. Looked up from germline, CDR1 is MNHEY and CDR2 is SVGEGT. The chain's CDR3 is CASTPFGLSYYEQYF. CDR3 coding DNA: TGTGCCAGCACCCCCTTCGGACTCTCCTACTACGAGCAGTACTTC.

This sequence joins TRBV7-9 and TRBJ2-7; no reliable D call. The CDR3 is made up of 14 amino acids. Germline V gene lookup returns CDR1 SEHNR and CDR2 FQNEAQ (reference sequence). V shed 5 bases and J shed 5 bases, with 16 bases lying between them. CDR3 coding DNA: TGTGCCAGCAGCCTTAGGTCCGATCTGGACGAGCAGTACTTC. Protein: CASSLRSDLDEQYF. Filled out from reference TRBV7-9 and TRBJ2-7, the complete variable domain reads DTGVSQNPRHKITKRGQNVTFRCDPISEHNRLYWYRQTLGQGPEFLTYFQNEAQLEKSRLLSDRFSAERPKGSFSTLEIQRTEQGDSAMYLCASSLRSDLDEQYFGPGTRLTVT.

V and J are TRBV9 and TRBJ1-2; D might be TRBD1 (5 bases). This CDR3 comprises 14 residues. Trimming shortened V by 4 bases and J by 8 bases, and 18 bases separated the two germline ends. Germline lookup yields CDR1 SGDLS and CDR2 YYNGEE. The CDR3, as DNA: TGTGCCAGCAGCCCCAAGGGGATAGGGAGCGGCTACACCTTC. Protein sequence: CASSPKGIGSGYTF.

This chain joins TRBV5-4 and TRBJ1-1, with D perhaps TRBD1 (6 bases). Germline V gives CDR1 SGHNT, CDR2 YYREEE (reference sequence). The CDR3 totals 18 residues. Trimming took 5 bases from V and 3 from J, leaving 26 bases between them. The CDR3 protein is CASRPVIKQGSGDTEAFF. The CDR3 DNA follows: TGTGCCAGCAGACCCGTTATAAAACAGGGCTCAGGGGACACTGAAGCTTTCTTT.

This clone was seen more than once but under ten times. The chain uses TRBV27 and TRBJ1-2; maybe TRBD1 (6 bases). V shed 7 bases and J shed 8 bases, with 23 bases lying between them. This CDR3 has 15 amino acids. Looked up from germline, CDR1 is MNHEY and CDR2 is SMNVEV (reference sequence). The CDR3 nucleotides are TGTGCCAGCACCCCTCTGAGCCGGGGGGCCGGAGGCTACACCTTC. This gives the protein CASTPLSRGAGGYTF.

The rearrangement joins TRBV4-1 to TRBJ1-2; 8 bases fit TRBD1. Trimming cost V 2 bases and J 11 bases; bases outside gene matches: 16. Germline lookup yields CDR1 MGHRA and CDR2 YSYEKL. CDR3 size: 16 residues. This CDR3 is CASSQRNLRTGFVYTF. In nucleotides, the CDR3 is TGCGCCAGCAGCCAAAGAAACTTAAGGACAGGGTTCGTTTACACCTTC.

The chain couples TRBV3-1 (or the pseudogene TRBV3-2) to TRBJ1-4; TRBD1 agrees at 9 bases. The CDR3 is 17 amino acids. CDR1 is LGHDT, CDR2 YNNKEL, per germline (reference sequence). Trimming at V came to 3 bases and at J to 5 bases, leaving 10 bases not matched to a gene. The CDR3 here is CASSHGQGTRGNEKLFF. In nucleotides, the CDR3 is TGTGCCAGCAGCCACGGACAGGGGACGAGGGGAAATGAAAAACTGTTTTTT.

This chain connects TRBV5-1 to TRBJ2-1, with 8 nucleotides matching TRBD2. V shed 3 bases and J 5 bases; nucleotides not matched to a gene: 28. This CDR3 spans 22 amino acids. Looked up from germline, CDR1 is SGHRS and CDR2 is YFSETQ. CDR3 nucleotides: TGCGCCAGCAGCTCCTGGGCCATTGGGGGTAAAGTGACGGGACTAGACGACAATGAGCAGTTCTTC. It encodes CASSSWAIGGKVTGLDDNEQFF.